Presented here are 8 T cell receptor beta chains from one specimen sequenced in a study of blood T cell repertoires in COVID-19. The protocol was immunoSEQ multiplex PCR, while the TCRdb copy is restricted to in-frame clones and leaves out a portion. The sample records around 180,000 clones, approximately 74% being singletons. Sequencing input: peripheral blood. The source is a woman of 80 years or more with acute or convalescent COVID-19.

V usage is TRBV19 and J usage is TRBJ2-7; tentatively, D is TRBD2 (6 bases). CDR1 is LNHDA and CDR2 is SQIVND in the germline V gene (reference sequence). Trimming stripped 7 bases from V and 0 bases from J, with 13 bases between. The CDR3 spans 14 residues. The CDR3 is CASTPGGSSYEQYF. CDR3 bases: TGTGCCAGTACCCCTGGAGGGAGCTCCTACGAGCAGTACTTC. Full variable domain (outside the CDR3, taken from reference TRBV19 and TRBJ2-7): DGGITQSPKYLFRKEGQNVTLSCEQNLNHDAMYWYRQDPGQGLRLIYYSQIVNDFQKGDIAEGYSVSREKKESFPLTVTSAQKNPTAFYLCASTPGGSSYEQYFGPGTRLTVT.

Only one count was recorded for this clone. DNA of the CDR3: TGTGCCAGCTCTGAGGGAACCTTTGGAAACACCATATATTTT. Its protein is CASSEGTFGNTIYF. This chain joins TRBV18 and TRBJ1-3; D gene ambiguous. Germline V gene lookup returns CDR1 KGHSH and CDR2 LQKENI. This CDR3 has 14 amino acids. V was clipped by 6 bases and J by 3 bases, with 12 bases between them.

This clone appeared a few times. The chain carries TRBV4-1 and TRBJ1-3; D possibly corresponds to TRBD1 (5 bases). Trimming cost V 0 bases and J 4 bases, with 13 bases left between them. The CDR3 is 16 residues long. CDR1 MGHRA and CDR2 YSYEKL come from the germline V gene. Here the CDR3 reads CASSQDNTGWGNTIYF. The CDR3 DNA sequence: TGCGCCAGCAGCCAAGATAACACAGGTTGGGGAAACACCATATATTTT.

This clone was observed once. J is TRBJ1-4 and V is TRBV3-1 (or the pseudogene TRBV3-2); D is undetermined. Germline V lookup: CDR1 LGHDT, CDR2 YNNKEL (reference sequence). The ends were cut back, 2 bases at V and 3 bases at J, with 10 bases in the middle. This CDR3 contains 15 residues. The CDR3 loop is CASSQQSGANEKLFF. CDR3 nucleotide sequence: TGTGCCAGCAGCCAACAGTCGGGAGCTAATGAAAAACTGTTTTTT.

The chain is built from TRBV2 and TRBJ2-1; 9 nucleotides line up with TRBD2. In germline, CDR1 is SNHLY, CDR2 FYNNEI. V lost 1 base and J lost 5; bases outside the gene matches: 3. The CDR3 consists of 15 residues. CDR3 nucleotides: TGTGCCAGCAGTGAAGTAGCGGGAGCCCACAATGAGCAGTTCTTC. This encodes CASSEVAGAHNEQFF.

This clone was recorded a few times. The chain combines TRBV7-9 with TRBJ1-1; no definite D call. Trimming cost V 4 bases and J 4 bases, with 4 bases left between them. Germline lookup yields CDR1 SEHNR and CDR2 FQNEAQ (reference sequence). The CDR3 covers 11 residues. CDR3 sequence: CASSSGTEAFF. The CDR3 region has the DNA TGTGCCAGCAGCTCAGGCACTGAAGCTTTCTTT.

V and J are TRBV5-1 and TRBJ2-3; 9 nucleotides match TRBD1. V shed 1 base, J shed 4 bases, and the junction held 13 bases outside the gene matches. Germline V gives CDR1 SGHRS, CDR2 YFSETQ. The CDR3 extends over 18 amino acids. CDR3 residues: CASSLSVDRDREPDTQYF. The DNA for the CDR3 is TGCGCCAGCAGCTTGAGTGTAGACCGGGACAGGGAACCAGATACGCAGTATTTT.

This chain connects TRBV15 to TRBJ2-7, with 7 bases matching TRBD1. The ends lost 3 bases at V and 5 bases at J; junction bases unmatched: 4. The germline V gene has CDR1 LNHNV and CDR2 YYDKDF (reference sequence). This CDR3 region has 13 residues. The CDR3 protein is CATSSRGIDEQYF. In DNA form, the CDR3 reads TGTGCCACCAGCAGCAGGGGGATCGACGAGCAGTACTTC.